One and the same sample provided the 30 T cell receptor beta chains below, sequenced in a study of blood T cell repertoires in COVID-19. TCRdb keeps only in-frame clones here, not all; method: immunoSEQ multiplex PCR. The sample has about 46,000 clones, around 86% seen once. Sequenced: PBMCs or T cells enriched from blood (not recorded which). All receptors come from a woman in her 50s who had recovered from COVID-19.

The rearrangement uses TRBV6-5 and TRBJ2-1; a weak D match, TRBD1 (6 bases). This CDR3 comprises 12 residues. The ends were cut back, 7 bases at V and 8 bases at J, with 12 bases in the middle. The V gene's germline CDR1 is MNHEY and CDR2 SVGAGI. CDR3 sequence (DNA): TGTGCCAGCACCAACAGGGACCATGAGCAGTTCTTC. Amino acid sequence: CASTNRDHEQFF.

The chain is built from TRBV20-1 and TRBJ1-1, with a weak D call TRBD1 (5 bases). The V end was cut by 7 bases, the J end by 6 bases, with 12 bases between. The germline V gene has CDR1 DFQATT and CDR2 SNEGSKA (reference sequence). The CDR3 spans 11 residues. The CDR3 DNA reads TGCAGTGTTTCCAGGGTTCCTGAAGCTTTCTTT. Its protein is CSVSRVPEAFF.

The chain carries TRBV28 and TRBJ1-4; D is possibly TRBD1 (6 bases). V lost 6 bases to trimming and J lost 10 bases, with 18 bases between them. Germline CDR1 and CDR2: MDHEN and SYDVKM. This CDR3 region has 14 residues. CDR3 loop: CASSRSSQGRKLFF. The DNA of the CDR3 is TGTGCCAGCAGCCGGTCGTCTCAGGGGCGAAAACTGTTTTTT.

A single count supports this clone. The J gene is TRBJ2-3, the V gene TRBV6-5; D uncertain. This CDR3 region has 12 residues. V was cut by 2 bases and J by 4 bases, with 4 bases left in between. Germline V lookup: CDR1 MNHEY, CDR2 SVGAGI. CDR3 in DNA: TGTGCCAGCAGTTACGGCCCAGATACGCAGTATTTT. It is translated as CASSYGPDTQYF.

V is TRBV4-1 and J is TRBJ2-7, with D perhaps matching TRBD1 (7 bases). This CDR3 contains 15 residues. From germline, CDR1 is MGHRA and CDR2 YSYEKL. Between the trimmed V and J ends, which lost 4 bases and 2 bases, there was a span of 15 bases. The CDR3 region is CASSLVAGQTYEQYF. CDR3 DNA: TGCGCCAGCAGCCTTGTTGCGGGACAGACCTACGAGCAGTACTTC.

This chain links TRBV3-1 (or the pseudogene TRBV3-2) with TRBJ2-5; D is possibly TRBD1 (5 bases). CDR3 length equals 12 residues. The germline gives CDR1 LGHDT, CDR2 YNNKEL (reference sequence). Trimming removed 6 bases from V and 2 bases from J, with 7 bases in between. In DNA form, the CDR3 reads TGTGCCAGCAGTCGGACACAAGAGACCCAGTACTTC. Translation: CASSRTQETQYF.

The chain has TRBV28 and TRBJ2-7, with unresolved D. This CDR3 has 14 residues. Trimming left V 5 bases short and J 4 bases short, with 15 bases between. Looked up from germline, CDR1 is MDHEN and CDR2 is SYDVKM. The CDR3 nucleotides read TGTGCCAGCAGTACCATTGTCGCTCGGTACGAGCAGTACTTC. Encoded protein: CASSTIVARYEQYF.

This chain joins TRBV7-2 and TRBJ2-5; D remains unclear. The CDR3 has 13 amino acids. The germline V and J ends were trimmed by 5 bases and 1 base, with 8 bases remaining between them. Germline V gene sequence: CDR1 SGHTA, CDR2 FQGNSA. The CDR3: CASSLGLQETQYF. DNA for the CDR3: TGTGCCAGCAGCCTGGGCCTCCAAGAGACCCAGTACTTC.

This sequence joins TRBV20-1 and TRBJ2-1; no firm D call. The V end was cut by 1 base, the J end by 7 bases, with 2 bases between. The CDR3 length is 10 residues. Germline-derived CDR1 and CDR2 are DFQATT and SNEGSKA (reference sequence). The CDR3: CSARANEQFF. The CDR3, as DNA: TGCAGTGCTAGAGCTAATGAGCAGTTCTTC.

V usage is TRBV7-8 and J usage is TRBJ1-5; D is perhaps TRBD1 (5 bases). V lost 5 bases, J lost 0 bases, and 8 bases lay in between. Germline V gene data show CDR1 as SGHVS and CDR2 as FQNEAQ. This CDR3 has 14 residues. The CDR3 DNA is TGTGCCAGCAGCGGAACAGGTAGCAATCAGCCCCAGCATTTT. Translating gives CASSGTGSNQPQHF. The full variable domain, completed using reference TRBV7-8 and TRBJ1-5, is GAGVSQSPRYKVAKRGQDVALRCDPISGHVSLFWYQQALGQGPEFLTYFQNEAQLDKSGLPSDRFFAERPEGSVSTLKIQRTQQEDSAVYLCASSGTGSNQPQHFGDGTRLSIL.

V and J are TRBV27 and TRBJ2-1; possibly TRBD2 for D (6 bases). The CDR3 length is 14 residues. Germline CDR1 reads MNHEY; CDR2 reads SMNVEV (reference sequence). V lost 6 bases and J lost 7, with 16 bases in between. The CDR3 sequence: CASRGTLADNEQFF. The DNA of the CDR3 is TGTGCCAGCAGGGGAACACTAGCAGATAATGAGCAGTTCTTC.

This sequence joins TRBV2 and TRBJ1-1; D call uncertain. Germline CDR1 is SNHLY and CDR2 is FYNNEI. Trimming removed 4 bases at V and 3 bases at J, with 6 bases between. CDR3 length equals 12 residues. The CDR3 reads CASSGPDTEAFF. The DNA for the CDR3 is TGTGCCAGCAGTGGCCCGGACACTGAAGCTTTCTTT.

The J gene is TRBJ1-2, the V gene TRBV7-9, with a tentative D call TRBD1 (6 bases). Germline V gene sequence: CDR1 SEHNR, CDR2 FQNEAQ (reference sequence). The CDR3 is 15 residues long. The V end was cut by 5 bases, the J end by 3 bases, with 16 bases between. CDR3 amino acids: CASSTHWTDYYGYTF. CDR3 coding DNA: TGTGCCAGCAGCACACACTGGACAGATTACTATGGCTACACCTTC.

The V and J genes are TRBV6-6 and TRBJ2-7; 12 nucleotides align to TRBD2. V dropped 6 bases and J dropped 5; count of bases not matched to a gene: 20. The germline V gene has CDR1 MNHNY and CDR2 SVGAGI (reference sequence). The CDR3 spans 19 residues. CDR3 residues: CASSLTGPMLAGGPHEQYF. In DNA form, the CDR3 reads TGTGCCAGCAGCTTGACTGGACCTATGCTAGCGGGGGGGCCCCACGAGCAGTACTTC.

The chain links TRBV18 to TRBJ2-7; 7 bases match TRBD1. Germline V gene sequence: CDR1 KGHSH, CDR2 LQKENI. The V segment lost 4 bases and the J segment 3 bases; nucleotides outside the gene matches: 9. The CDR3 runs 15 residues. The CDR3 DNA sequence: TGTGCCAGCTCACGTCCGGGACAGAGAGTCTACGAGCAGTACTTC. This translates into CASSRPGQRVYEQYF.

The chain joins TRBV29-1 to TRBJ2-5; 9 nucleotides align to TRBD2. The J segment lost 0 bases and the V segment lost 5 bases, leaving 10 bases of the junction unmatched. This CDR3 is built from 16 residues. In germline, CDR1 is SQVTM, CDR2 ANQGSEA. The CDR3 nucleotides read TGCAGCGTTTATGTTCGGGCTAGCGGGAACCAAGAGACCCAGTACTTC. Protein sequence: CSVYVRASGNQETQYF.

This clone was picked up one time. The chain joins TRBV5-8 to TRBJ1-4, with D possibly TRBD1 on 6 matching bases. CDR3 length: 15 residues. Germline CDR1 reads SGHTS; CDR2 reads YDEGEE. The V and J ends lost 3 bases and 5 bases respectively, with 14 bases between them. The CDR3 region is CASSSGQNYNEKLFF. CDR3 in DNA: TGTGCCAGCAGCTCTGGACAGAATTACAATGAAAAACTGTTTTTT.

This chain joins TRBV7-8 and TRBJ2-5, with D perhaps matching TRBD2 (6 bases). Looked up from germline, CDR1 is SGHVS and CDR2 is FQNEAQ. With 4 bases removed from V and 2 bases from J, the gap between germline ends came to 8 bases. This CDR3 has 13 amino acids. CDR3 sequence: CASSWGLQETQYF. Written as DNA, the CDR3 is TGTGCCAGCAGCTGGGGACTGCAAGAGACCCAGTACTTC.

CDR3 DNA: TGCGCCAGCAGTGAGTGGGACAGGGAAAGCAACTCTGGGGCCAACGTCCTGACTTTC. Protein product: CASSEWDRESNSGANVLTF. This chain uses TRBV10-1 with TRBJ2-6; 9 bases agree with TRBD1. The CDR3 loop spans 19 amino acids. Trimming removed 1 base from V and 0 bases from J; junction bases left unmatched: 7. Germline CDR1 WNHNN, CDR2 SYGVQD (reference sequence).

The V and J genes are TRBV30 and TRBJ1-4; tentative D call: TRBD1 (5 bases). The CDR3 covers 14 residues. Between the trimmed V and J ends, which lost 2 bases and 8 bases, there was a span of 15 bases. The germline CDR1 and CDR2 sequences are GTSNPN and SVGIG (reference sequence). The CDR3: CAWSIWGTGEKLFF. The CDR3 bases are TGTGCCTGGAGTATTTGGGGGACTGGGGAAAAACTGTTTTTT.

CDR3: CASSAAAMNTEAFF. Written as DNA, the CDR3 is TGTGCCAGTAGTGCGGCAGCTATGAACACTGAAGCTTTCTTT. The chain links TRBV19 to TRBJ1-1; D unresolved. Trimming removed 5 bases at V and 0 bases at J, with 10 bases between. Germline CDR1 is LNHDA and CDR2 is SQIVND (reference sequence). This CDR3 contains 14 residues.

The chain has TRBV11-2 and TRBJ2-7; 7 nucleotides line up with TRBD1. Germline values: CDR1 SGHAT, CDR2 FQNNGV. Trimming took 0 bases from V and 2 from J; bases not matched to a gene: 10. The CDR3 sequence is 17 residues long. CDR3 nucleotide sequence: TGTGCCAGCAGCTTAGATGAATCACGGACAGGCGCCTACGAGCAGTACTTC. Translated: CASSLDESRTGAYEQYF.

J is TRBJ1-5 and V is TRBV7-2, with a tentative D call TRBD1 (5 bases). This CDR3 comprises 13 residues. Germline V gene sequence: CDR1 SGHTA, CDR2 FQGNSA. Trimming removed 1 base at V and 6 bases at J, with 7 bases between. The CDR3 loop reads CASSLVQGQPQHF. The CDR3 region has the DNA TGTGCCAGCAGCTTAGTTCAGGGTCAGCCCCAGCATTTT.

The chain joins TRBV19 to TRBJ2-7; maybe TRBD2 (5 bases). This CDR3 has 13 residues. Germline-derived CDR1 and CDR2 are LNHDA and SQIVND (reference sequence). Trimming took 6 bases from V and 2 from J, leaving 11 bases between them. This CDR3 is CASSPDGTYEQYF. In DNA form, the CDR3 reads TGTGCCAGTAGCCCGGACGGGACCTACGAGCAGTACTTC.

V and J are TRBV6-2 or TRBV6-3 and TRBJ1-5, with a tentative D call TRBD1 (5 bases). CDR1 is MNHEY, CDR2 SVGEGT, per germline. CDR3 length equals 14 residues. The ends were cut back, 2 bases at V and 7 bases at J, with 12 bases in the middle. CDR3 DNA sequence: TGTGCCAGCAGTTACGAACAGGAGGGACAGCCCCAGCATTTT. This sequence encodes CASSYEQEGQPQHF.

This clone was detected only once. The CDR3 region is CATSRRQETQYF. CDR3 coding DNA: TGTGCCACCAGCAGAAGACAGGAAACGCAGTATTTT. The rearrangement links TRBV15 to TRBJ2-3; possibly TRBD1 for D (6 bases). Germline CDR1 is LNHNV and CDR2 is YYDKDF (reference sequence). CDR3 length: 12 amino acids. Trimming cost V 2 bases and J 9 bases, with 9 bases left between them.

CDR3 bases: TGCGCCAGCGCAGGGGAGGGTGAAGCTTTCTTT. This sequence encodes CASAGEGEAFF. The chain couples TRBV5-1 to TRBJ1-1; D is possibly TRBD1 (6 bases). The germline V gene encodes CDR1 SGHRS and CDR2 YFSETQ. The CDR3 totals 11 residues. V was shortened by 7 bases and J by 7 bases, with 11 bases between the two germline ends.

This chain links TRBV28 with TRBJ1-6, with D perhaps TRBD1 (5 bases). Trimming took 7 bases from V and 5 from J, leaving 18 bases between them. The CDR3 contains 16 residues. Germline V CDR1 and CDR2: MDHEN, SYDVKM. CDR3 nucleotides: TGTGCCAGCAAGATTCCCGGGTTAGGGGATAATTCACCCCTCCACTTT. Protein product: CASKIPGLGDNSPLHF.

The table lists this clone with a count of one. The gene calls are TRBV6-5 and TRBJ2-4; TRBD2 might be the D (6 bases). CDR3 size: 16 residues. With 2 bases removed from V and 2 bases from J, the gap between germline ends came to 13 bases. Per germline, CDR1 MNHEY and CDR2 SVGAGI. In DNA form, the CDR3 reads TGTGCCAGCAGTTACCTACCGGGAGCGTCCAAAAACATTCAGTACTTC. This codes for CASSYLPGASKNIQYF.

A few counts support this clone. The V gene is TRBV7-9, the J gene TRBJ2-7, with 7 bases matching TRBD1. This CDR3 has 15 amino acids. Germline CDR1 reads SEHNR; CDR2 reads FQNEAQ (reference sequence). With 6 bases clipped from V and 4 bases from J, the junction kept 12 bases outside the gene matches. The CDR3 nucleotides are TGTGCCAGCAGTCCCGGGGACAGCCTAGGGTACGAGCAGTACTTC. This encodes CASSPGDSLGYEQYF.